This T cell receptor beta chain was captured in a study of T cells in localized non-small cell lung cancer. The CDR3 has 15 amino acids. The ends were cut back, 3 bases at V and 1 base at J, with 11 bases in the middle. Germline V gives CDR1 LNHDA, CDR2 SQIVND (reference sequence). Regarding the study as a whole: Longer survival (overall) was linked to higher T cell density in blood. Adjacent lung tissue had a median approximately 57 of the top 100 clones found in the tumor. Measurement of T cell clonality placed uninvolved adjacent lung highest, above the level in tumor. Multi-region tumor sequencing was not done, so intratumor heterogeneity could not be excluded.

Data came from immunoSEQ multiplex PCR; TCRdb stores just in-frame clones and leaves some out. The repertoire includes about 60,000 clones, almost 90% of them detected once, and approximately 2% sits in the top ten. Regarding this clone: The antigen is unknown.

This sample comprised peripheral blood, obtained before any cancer treatment. This chain joins TRBV19 and TRBJ2-3; D may be TRBD2 (6 bases). This sequence was found in a woman aged 35-70 years with stage I lung adenocarcinoma. CDR3 sequence: CASSIRGSGTDTQYF. The CDR3 DNA sequence: TGTGCCAGTAGTATCCGGGGGAGCGGCACAGATACGCAGTATTTT.